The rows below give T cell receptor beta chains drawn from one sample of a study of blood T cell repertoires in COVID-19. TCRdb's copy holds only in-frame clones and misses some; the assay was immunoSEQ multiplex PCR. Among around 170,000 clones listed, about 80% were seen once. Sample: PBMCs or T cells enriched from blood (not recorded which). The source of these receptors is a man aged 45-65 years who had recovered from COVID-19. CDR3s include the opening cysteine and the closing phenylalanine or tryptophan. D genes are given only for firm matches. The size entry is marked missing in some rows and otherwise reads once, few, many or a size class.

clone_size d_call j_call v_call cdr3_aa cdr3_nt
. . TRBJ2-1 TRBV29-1 CSVELDSHNEQFF TGCAGCGTTGAACTGGACAGCCACAATGAGCAGTTCTTC
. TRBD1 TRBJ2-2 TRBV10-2 CASNQQGTGELFF TGCGCCAGCAATCAACAGGGGACCGGGGAGCTGTTTTTT
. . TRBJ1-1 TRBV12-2 CARSFSRVNTEAFF TGTGCAAGGTCCTTCTCGAGGGTGAACACTGAAGCTTTCTTT
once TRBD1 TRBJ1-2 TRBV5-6 CASSPPDRAGGYTF TGTGCCAGCAGCCCCCCGGACAGGGCAGGGGGCTACACCTTC
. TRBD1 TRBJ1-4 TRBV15 CATARQGANEKLFF TGTGCCACCGCCAGACAGGGAGCTAATGAAAAACTGTTTTTT
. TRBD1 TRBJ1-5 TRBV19 CASMLGQGTNQPQHF TGTGCCAGTATGCTGGGACAGGGGACCAATCAGCCCCAGCATTTT
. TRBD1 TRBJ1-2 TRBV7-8 CASSLEIGTGVYGYTF TGTGCCAGCAGCTTAGAAATAGGGACAGGGGTTTATGGCTACACCTTC
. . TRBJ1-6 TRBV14 CASSQDRGNGSPLHF TGTGCCAGCAGCCAAGATCGGGGAAATGGATCACCCCTCCACTTT
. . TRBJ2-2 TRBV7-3 CASSLTGARTGELFF TGTGCCAGCAGCTTAACGGGGGCTCGGACCGGGGAGCTGTTTTTT
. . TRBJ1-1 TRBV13 CASSDKGGRKTEAFF TGTGCCAGCAGCGACAAGGGGGGGAGGAAGACTGAAGCTTTCTTT
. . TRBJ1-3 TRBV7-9 CASSQRADGNTIYF TGTGCCAGCAGCCAGAGGGCAGACGGAAACACCATATATTTT
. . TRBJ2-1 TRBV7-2 CASSLGFAGVGNEQFF TGTGCCAGCAGCTTAGGATTTGCGGGCGTCGGCAATGAGCAGTTCTTC
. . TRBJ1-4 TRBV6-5 CASSTRGPNEKLFF TGTGCCAGCAGTACGCGGGGACCGAATGAAAAACTGTTTTTT
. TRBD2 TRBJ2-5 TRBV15 CATSRVGGGARETQYF TGTGCCACCAGCAGAGTTGGCGGGGGGGCCCGCGAGACCCAGTACTTC
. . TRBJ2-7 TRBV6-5 CASSYSGQDTYEQYF TGTGCCAGCAGTTACTCCGGGCAGGACACCTACGAGCAGTACTTC
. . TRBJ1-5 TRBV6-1 CASSEGTSNQPQHF TGTGCCAGCAGTGAAGGGACAAGCAATCAGCCCCAGCATTTT
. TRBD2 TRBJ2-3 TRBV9 CASSSGGLATDTQYF TGTGCCAGCAGCTCCGGGGGACTAGCCACAGATACGCAGTATTTT
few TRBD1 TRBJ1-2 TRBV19 CASSIALRTGANYGYTF TGTGCCAGTAGTATAGCACTACGGACAGGTGCTAACTATGGCTACACCTTC
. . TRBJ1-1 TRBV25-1 CASSETRQLNTEAFF TGTGCCAGCAGCGAAACCCGACAGTTGAACACTGAAGCTTTCTTT
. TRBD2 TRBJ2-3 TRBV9 CASSVELAGGWNTQYF TGTGCCAGCAGCGTGGAACTAGCGGGGGGTTGGAATACGCAGTATTTT
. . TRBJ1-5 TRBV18 CASSPQGGVGQPQHF TGTGCCAGCTCACCTCAGGGCGGGGTAGGGCAGCCCCAGCATTTT
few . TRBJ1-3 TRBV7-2 CASSPRHQSGNTIYF TGTGCCAGCAGCCCGCGGCATCAGTCTGGAAACACCATATATTTT
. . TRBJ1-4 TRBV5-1 CASSLAGINEKLFF TGCGCCAGCAGCTTGGCCGGGATTAACGAAAAACTGTTTTTT
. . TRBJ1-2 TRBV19 CASSLRGESNYGYTF TGTGCCAGTAGTCTACGGGGAGAGTCTAACTATGGCTACACCTTC
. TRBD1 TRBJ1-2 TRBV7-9 CASSAGTGNYGYTF TGTGCCAGCAGCGCAGGGACAGGAAACTATGGCTACACCTTC
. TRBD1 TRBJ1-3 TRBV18 CASSPRQGRSVVGNTIYF TGTGCCAGCTCACCCCGACAGGGCAGGTCGGTCGTAGGAAACACCATATATTTT
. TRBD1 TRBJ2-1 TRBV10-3 CATNDRGSSYNEQFF TGTGCCACCAATGACAGGGGTAGTTCCTACAATGAGCAGTTCTTC
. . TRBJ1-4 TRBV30 CAWSVTMRDKLFF TGTGCCTGGAGTGTAACCATGAGGGATAAACTGTTTTTT
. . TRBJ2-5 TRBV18 CASSRGEETQYF TGTGCCAGCTCACGGGGGGAAGAGACCCAGTACTTC
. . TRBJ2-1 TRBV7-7 CASSLDRHSGLDNEQFF TGTGCTAGCAGCTTAGATCGGCACAGTGGGCTTGACAATGAGCAGTTCTTC
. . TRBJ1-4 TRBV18 CASSPGAANEKLFF TGTGCCAGCTCACCTGGGGCGGCTAATGAAAAACTGTTTTTT
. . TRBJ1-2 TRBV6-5 CASILYWGYTF TGTGCCAGCATCCTATACTGGGGCTACACCTTC
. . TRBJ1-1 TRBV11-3 CASSLGLWGPGEAFF TGTGCCAGCAGCTTAGGTCTCTGGGGGCCGGGTGAAGCTTTCTTT
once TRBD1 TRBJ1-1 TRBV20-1 CSSDRGAEAFF TGCAGCTCAGACAGGGGCGCTGAAGCTTTCTTT
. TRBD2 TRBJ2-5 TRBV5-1 CASSYGLAGGLQETQYF TGCGCCAGCAGCTACGGACTAGCGGGGGGCCTCCAAGAGACCCAGTACTTC
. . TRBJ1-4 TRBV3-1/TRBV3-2 CASREAGEKLFF TGTGCCAGCAGAGAAGCGGGGGAAAAACTGTTTTTT
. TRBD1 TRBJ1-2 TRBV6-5 CASSLDRGNYGYTF TGTGCCAGCAGCCTGGACAGGGGAAACTATGGCTACACCTTC
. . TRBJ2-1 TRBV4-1 CASSQVPSSYNEQFF TGCGCCAGCAGCCAAGTCCCTAGCTCCTACAATGAGCAGTTCTTC
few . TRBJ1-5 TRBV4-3 CASSPGEGNQPQHF TGCGCCAGCAGCCCGGGAGAGGGGAATCAGCCCCAGCATTTT
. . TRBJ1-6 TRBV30 CAWSIAGQSSPLHF TGTGCCTGGAGTATTGCCGGACAGTCTTCACCCCTCCACTTT
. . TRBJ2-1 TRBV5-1 CASRDYPSNEQFF TGCGCCAGCAGGGACTACCCTAGCAATGAGCAGTTCTTC
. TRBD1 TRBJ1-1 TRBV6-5 CASSYLGTATEAFF TGTGCCAGCAGTTACCTCGGGACAGCAACTGAAGCTTTCTTT
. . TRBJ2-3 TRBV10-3 CAITEGRTDTQYF TGTGCCATCACGGAGGGTAGGACAGATACGCAGTATTTT
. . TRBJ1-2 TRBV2 CASSEALGGGYTF TGTGCCAGCAGTGAAGCGCTAGGAGGGGGCTACACCTTC
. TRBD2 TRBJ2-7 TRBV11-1 CASSPLAGESYEQYF TGTGCCAGCAGCCCCCTAGCGGGGGAGTCCTACGAGCAGTACTTC
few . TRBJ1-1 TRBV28 CAGGRNTEAFF TGTGCCGGGGGCAGGAACACTGAAGCTTTCTTT
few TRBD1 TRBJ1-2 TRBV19 CASSVGQGRMDGYTF TGTGCCAGTAGTGTCGGACAGGGGAGGATGGATGGCTACACCTTC
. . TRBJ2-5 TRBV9 CASSPRLFGETQYF TGTGCCAGCAGCCCCCGACTATTCGGGGAGACCCAGTACTTC
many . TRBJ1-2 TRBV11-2 CASSLDRIARGSYGYTF TGTGCCAGCAGCTTAGACCGCATTGCGCGGGGCAGCTATGGCTACACCTTC